What follows are 16 T cell receptor beta chains derived from one specimen sequenced in a study of cytomegalovirus exposure and HLA in healthy donors. With 60 Vbeta and 13 Jbeta primers, the PCR was carried out. Profiled with immunoSEQ multiplex PCR; TCRdb holds only in-frame clones, not every one. The sample has around 120,000 clones, around 74% seen once. Material: PBMCs. Source of these receptors: a man between 60 and 70 years old in good health and CMV-seropositive.

The chain carries TRBV15 and TRBJ2-3, with D maybe TRBD2 (7 bases). This CDR3 spans 14 amino acids. Per germline, CDR1 LNHNV and CDR2 YYDKDF (reference sequence). The V end lost 1 base, the J end lost 4 bases, and 9 bases lay between the germline ends. The CDR3 coding sequence is TGTGCCACCAGCAGAGCGGGGGGCGCAGATACGCAGTATTTT. Protein sequence: CATSRAGGADTQYF.

This chain uses TRBV5-1 with TRBJ2-5; D might be TRBD1 (5 bases). V was trimmed by 2 bases and J by 5 bases, leaving 13 bases between them. Germline V CDR1 and CDR2: SGHRS, YFSETQ. The CDR3 is 14 residues long. The CDR3 DNA sequence: TGCGCCAGCAGCTTATTTGGGGCCGGGGAGACCCAGTACTTC. This sequence encodes CASSLFGAGETQYF.

CDR3 sequence (DNA): TGTGCCAGCAGCAAAAGGCCCGCAGCGTTAGGAAACATTCAGTACTTC. This codes for CASSKRPAALGNIQYF. The V and J genes are TRBV7-2 and TRBJ2-4; no clear D. CDR1 and CDR2 from the germline V gene are SGHTA and FQGNSA. The ends were cut back, 5 bases at V and 6 bases at J, with 20 bases in the middle. The CDR3 extends over 16 amino acids.

The chain combines TRBV6-5 with TRBJ2-5; unclear D gene. V lost 0 bases to trimming and J lost 5 bases, with 4 bases between them. CDR1 MNHEY and CDR2 SVGAGI come from the germline V gene. The CDR3 loop spans 12 amino acids. CDR3 nucleotides: TGTGCCAGCAGTTACTCGAGGGAGACCCAGTACTTC. Its translation is CASSYSRETQYF.

The genes are TRBV4-1 and TRBJ2-7; 7 nucleotides agree with TRBD2. V trimming: 4 bases; J trimming: 2 bases; junction bases outside the gene matches: 14. CDR1 is MGHRA and CDR2 is YSYEKL in the germline V gene. CDR3 length: 17 amino acids. CDR3 in amino acids: CASSPRSRLAVAYEQYF. CDR3 DNA: TGCGCCAGCAGCCCAAGATCACGGCTAGCGGTAGCCTACGAGCAGTACTTC.

For the CDR3, the DNA is TGTGCCAGCACTCCGGACAGGGGGCTTCGTGGGCAGTTCTTC. Translating gives CASTPDRGLRGQFF. The chain links TRBV6-6 to TRBJ2-1; 11 bases are a match to TRBD1. The CDR3 runs to 14 residues. After removal of 7 bases from V and 12 bases from J, the junction contained 11 bases not matched to a gene. The germline gives CDR1 MNHNY, CDR2 SVGAGI (reference sequence).

This clone was seen just once. The V and J genes are TRBV7-9 and TRBJ1-4, with TRBD1 matching 7 bases. CDR1 is SEHNR and CDR2 is FQNEAQ in the germline V gene (reference sequence). The CDR3 is 17 amino acids. Trimming removed 3 bases from V and 3 bases from J; junction bases left unmatched: 10. CDR3 residues: CASSLARGGLSNEKLFF. Written as DNA, the CDR3 is TGTGCCAGCAGCTTGGCCCGAGGGGGCCTGTCTAATGAAAAACTGTTTTTT.

This chain connects TRBV5-6 to TRBJ1-2; D call uncertain. Germline values: CDR1 SGHDT, CDR2 YYEEEE. The CDR3 has 13 residues. Trimming shortened V by 1 base and J by 4 bases, and 8 bases separated the two germline ends. The CDR3 DNA reads as TGTGCCAGCAGCTTGCGTCGGGGCTATGGCTACACCTTC. Residues: CASSLRRGYGYTF. The full variable domain, completed using reference TRBV5-6 and TRBJ1-2, is DAGVTQSPTHLIKTRGQQVTLRCSPKSGHDTVSWYQQALGQGPQFIFQYYEEEERQRGNFPDRFSGHQFPNYSSELNVNALLLGDSALYLCASSLRRGYGYTFGSGTRLTVV.

This chain joins TRBV5-5 and TRBJ1-1, with 7 bases that match TRBD1. The CDR3 length is 15 residues. The germline V gene has CDR1 SGHKS and CDR2 YYEKEE (reference sequence). After removal of 3 bases from V and 4 bases from J, the junction contained 9 bases not matched to a gene. Here the CDR3 reads CASSSRQGSGTEAFF. The CDR3 DNA reads TGTGCCAGCAGCTCGAGACAGGGTAGCGGCACTGAAGCTTTCTTT.

The V and J genes are TRBV9 and TRBJ2-5; D unresolved. Trimming pared 1 base from V and 2 bases from J, leaving 9 bases between. This CDR3 spans 14 amino acids. CDR1 and CDR2 (germline): SGDLS, YYNGEE. This CDR3 reads CASSVNGRQETQYF. CDR3 coding DNA: TGTGCCAGCAGCGTAAATGGCAGGCAAGAGACCCAGTACTTC.

The gene calls are TRBV2 and TRBJ2-5; 10 bases agree with TRBD2. Germline CDR1 and CDR2: SNHLY and FYNNEI. Trimming removed 8 bases from V and 7 bases from J; junction bases left unmatched: 10. This CDR3 region has 14 residues. The CDR3 sequence: CASRAGGLVSTQYF. The DNA of the CDR3 is TGTGCCAGCCGAGCGGGAGGGCTCGTGTCGACCCAGTACTTC.

The rearrangement joins TRBV5-1 to TRBJ2-7, with 9 bases that match TRBD1. This CDR3 is built from 17 residues. V lost 8 bases to trimming and J lost 3 bases; unmatched junction nucleotides: 18. Germline CDR1 reads SGHRS; CDR2 reads YFSETQ. Here the CDR3 reads CARQTAEPGQGIYEQYF. The CDR3 DNA reads as TGCGCCAGGCAGACTGCCGAACCGGGACAGGGTATCTACGAGCAGTACTTC.

The DNA for the CDR3 is TGTGCCAGCAGCTTGGCCCTAGCGGGAGGCAATGAGCAGTTCTTC. This translates into CASSLALAGGNEQFF. V and J are TRBV5-4 and TRBJ2-1; TRBD2 aligns across 11 bases. Germline-derived CDR1 and CDR2 are SGHNT and YYREEE (reference sequence). The J segment lost 6 bases and the V segment lost 0 bases, leaving 2 bases of the junction unmatched. CDR3 size: 15 residues. The complete variable domain, with remaining parts taken from reference TRBV5-4 and TRBJ2-1, reads ETGVTQSPTHLIKTRGQQVTLRCSSQSGHNTVSWYQQALGQGPQFIFQYYREEENGRGNFPPRFSGLQFPNYSSELNVNALELDDSALYLCASSLALAGGNEQFFGPGTRLTVL.

The chain carries TRBV28 and TRBJ2-3, with TRBD2 matching over 12 bases. V shed 6 bases and J 3 bases; nucleotides not matched to a gene: 4. The CDR3 has 15 amino acids. Per the germline V gene, CDR1 is MDHEN and CDR2 is SYDVKM. CDR3 nucleotides: TGTGCCAGCAGACCCCTAGCGGGGGGGACAGATACGCAGTATTTT. Translation gives CASRPLAGGTDTQYF. The variable domain in full, with the rest retrieved from reference TRBV28 and TRBJ2-3, is DVKVTQSSRYLVKRTGEKVFLECVQDMDHENMFWYRQDPGLGLRLIYFSYDVKMKEKGDIPEGYSVSREKKERFSLILESASTNQTSMYLCASRPLAGGTDTQYFGPGTRLTVL.

The chain links TRBV14 to TRBJ1-2; possibly TRBD1 for D (5 bases). The CDR3 runs to 14 residues. CDR1 and CDR2 from the germline V gene are SGHDN and FVKESK. With 1 base removed from V and 6 bases from J, the gap between germline ends came to 12 bases. CDR3 sequence (DNA): TGTGCCAGCAGCCAAGGGAGGCGGGGGAATGGCTACACCTTC. It specifies CASSQGRRGNGYTF.

The rearrangement joins TRBV5-1 to TRBJ2-7; 8 bases fit TRBD1. The junction had 6 bases not matched to a gene; V was cut back by 4 bases and J by 0 bases. CDR3 size: 15 residues. Germline values: CDR1 SGHRS, CDR2 YFSETQ. The CDR3 loop is CASSKQGGDSYEQYF. The CDR3 region has the DNA TGCGCCAGCAGCAAACAGGGGGGAGACTCCTACGAGCAGTACTTC.